Each of the 8 T cell receptor beta chains below was sequenced from the same sample in a study of CD8 T cells in ankylosing spondylitis. Which antigens these TCRs recognize remains unknown. TCRdb itself ran the 5' RACE reads through MiXCR, one entry per CDR3 protein. The table records around 490,000 distinct CDR3 sequences, roughly 5% of them present only once. Broader study findings: A TCR beta motif of about 8 highly homologous variants seemed to mark ankylosing spondylitis blood.

Sequencing was done on a sample of blood, either unsorted or a sorted T cell fraction (not recorded which). These TCRs come from a male donor with ankylosing spondylitis.

This clonotype occurred many times. The chain is built from TRBV20-1 and TRBJ1-5; D unclear. The CDR3 extends over 14 amino acids. Germline V gives CDR1 DFQATT, CDR2 SNEGSKA (reference sequence). Trimming removed 3 bases at V and 2 bases at J, with 11 bases between. In DNA, the CDR3 is TGCAGTGCTAGTCCCCAATTGGGCAATCAGCCCCAGCATTTT. Translating gives CSASPQLGNQPQHF.

V usage is TRBV6-2 or TRBV6-3 and J usage is TRBJ2-7, with D unresolved. The CDR3 is 16 amino acids. V lost 0 bases and J 0 bases, leaving 12 bases between the germline ends. In germline, CDR1 is MNHEY, CDR2 SVGEGT. CDR3 sequence (DNA): TGTGCCAGCAGTTACTCGACGTCTAGTCTCTCCTACGAGCAGTACTTC. Protein product: CASSYSTSSLSYEQYF.

This clonotype was counted at least ten times. The V and J genes are TRBV6-5 and TRBJ1-5; D unresolved. The V end lost 2 bases, the J end lost 6 bases, and 14 bases lay between the germline ends. CDR1 and CDR2 (germline): MNHEY, SVGAGI. This CDR3 is built from 15 residues. CDR3: CASSYTFESGQPQHF. CDR3 in DNA: TGTGCCAGCAGTTACACTTTCGAAAGCGGTCAGCCCCAGCATTTT.

The sample holds many counts of this clonotype. The J gene is TRBJ2-7, the V gene TRBV7-2; the D is unclear. The V end was cut by 4 bases, the J end by 3 bases, with 4 bases between. This CDR3 contains 11 residues. Germline V gene lookup returns CDR1 SGHTA and CDR2 FQGNSA. CDR3 nucleotide sequence: TGTGCCAGCAGCTCCCGCTACGAGCAGTACTTC. It encodes CASSSRYEQYF.

This clonotype was recorded at least ten times. The chain carries TRBV12-3 or TRBV12-4 and TRBJ2-1, with D uncertain. The CDR3 consists of 12 residues. V lost 5 bases, J lost 12 bases, and 14 bases lay in between. CDR3 nucleotides: TGTGCCAGCAGTCTACGTCTAGTAGTGCAGTTCTTC. Encoded protein: CASSLRLVVQFF.

CDR3 region: CASSYSRASVYNEQFF. The CDR3 bases are TGTGCCAGCAGTTACTCTCGGGCTAGCGTCTACAATGAGCAGTTCTTC. This sequence joins TRBV6-5 and TRBJ2-1; a possible D gene is TRBD2 (6 bases). The CDR3 contains 16 residues. The ends were cut back, 0 bases at V and 3 bases at J, with 12 bases in the middle. The germline gives CDR1 MNHEY, CDR2 SVGAGI.

Many counts were recorded for this clonotype. V is TRBV4-1 and J is TRBJ1-6, with D perhaps TRBD1 (6 bases). CDR3 length: 16 residues. Looked up from germline, CDR1 is MGHRA and CDR2 is YSYEKL. V lost 4 bases, J lost 13 bases, and 23 bases lay in between. The CDR3 loop is CASSLRTAALNFPLHF. For the CDR3, the DNA is TGCGCCAGCAGCCTAAGGACAGCAGCCCTCAATTTCCCCCTCCACTTT.

This clonotype was picked up many times. V usage is TRBV5-1 and J usage is TRBJ2-2; D remains unclear. Looked up from germline, CDR1 is SGHRS and CDR2 is YFSETQ. The V gene lost 0 bases and the J gene lost 4 bases, with 16 bases spanning the gap. This CDR3 has 17 residues. The CDR3 region is CASSLEGSRPGTGELFF. CDR3 nucleotide sequence: TGCGCCAGCAGCTTGGAAGGCAGCCGCCCGGGCACCGGGGAGCTGTTTTTT.